A single sample gave rise to the 19 T cell receptor beta chains below, sequenced in a study of cytomegalovirus exposure and HLA in healthy donors. The PCR contained 60 Vbeta and 13 Jbeta primers. Generated by immunoSEQ multiplex PCR, the TCRdb table keeps only in-frame clones and is missing some. The sample holds 77,000 or so clones. The specimen was PBMCs. The source is a man aged 30-40 years in good health and CMV-seronegative.

The chain employs TRBV6-1 and TRBJ2-7, with TRBD1 matching over 7 bases. The trim removed 7 bases at V and 3 bases at J, leaving 6 bases unmatched. The CDR3 is 13 amino acids. Per germline, CDR1 MNHNS and CDR2 SASEGT. The CDR3 reads CASNPGGRYEQYF. The CDR3 region has the DNA TGTGCCAGCAATCCAGGGGGACGCTACGAGCAGTACTTC.

This rearrangement joins TRBV4-1 to TRBJ2-1, with TRBD2 matching over 9 bases. Germline lookup yields CDR1 MGHRA and CDR2 YSYEKL. Trimming removed 3 bases from V and 5 bases from J; junction bases left unmatched: 5. This CDR3 has 15 residues. CDR3 in DNA: TGCGCCAGCAGCCATGAGCGGGGGGCGGACAATGAGCAGTTCTTC. It is translated as CASSHERGADNEQFF.

This chain links TRBV7-9 with TRBJ2-7; 9 positions agree with TRBD1. Trimming at V came to 5 bases and at J to 2 bases, leaving 7 bases not matched to a gene. This CDR3 comprises 15 residues. Germline V lookup: CDR1 SEHNR, CDR2 FQNEAQ (reference sequence). CDR3 in amino acids: CASSPGQGSTYEQYF. The CDR3 DNA reads TGTGCCAGCAGCCCAGGACAGGGGTCGACCTACGAGCAGTACTTC.

The rearrangement uses TRBV9 and TRBJ1-3; D gene uncertain. The CDR3 is 12 amino acids. The germline CDR1 and CDR2 sequences are SGDLS and YYNGEE. V was shortened by 0 bases and J by 9 bases, with 7 bases between the two germline ends. The CDR3 sequence is CASSVGGGTIYF. In DNA, the CDR3 is TGTGCCAGCAGCGTAGGCGGAGGCACCATATATTTT.

J is TRBJ2-1 and V is TRBV2; the match to TRBD1 covers 10 bases. The CDR3 has 15 residues. CDR1 SNHLY and CDR2 FYNNEI come from the germline V gene. V was pared by 6 bases and J by 7 bases, with 9 bases of the junction left unmatched. In nucleotides, the CDR3 is TGTGCCAGCAGCCAAAGGGGACAGGGGAAGAATGAGCAGTTCTTC. Translating gives CASSQRGQGKNEQFF.

The J gene is TRBJ2-7, the V gene TRBV5-4, with D uncertain. Germline V CDR1 and CDR2: SGHNT, YYREEE (reference sequence). This CDR3 is 15 amino acids long. With 0 bases removed from V and 1 base from J, the gap between germline ends came to 11 bases. The CDR3 spells CASSLGGQVSYEQYF. The CDR3 DNA sequence: TGTGCCAGCAGCTTGGGTGGTCAGGTTTCCTACGAGCAGTACTTC.

The V and J genes are TRBV19 and TRBJ2-5; TRBD1 matches 8 bases. Trimming at V came to 7 bases and at J to 4 bases, leaving 5 bases not matched to a gene. CDR3 size: 13 residues. Germline lookup yields CDR1 LNHDA and CDR2 SQIVND (reference sequence). The CDR3 nucleotides are TGTGCCAGTAAAGTCGACAGGGGAGAGACCCAGTACTTC. This sequence encodes CASKVDRGETQYF. Full variable domain (missing parts from reference TRBV19 and TRBJ2-5): DGGITQSPKYLFRKEGQNVTLSCEQNLNHDAMYWYRQDPGQGLRLIYYSQIVNDFQKGDIAEGYSVSREKKESFPLTVTSAQKNPTAFYLCASKVDRGETQYFGPGTRLLVL.

The chain carries TRBV11-2 and TRBJ2-1; D gene uncertain. The CDR3 spans 13 residues. The germline V gene has CDR1 SGHAT and CDR2 FQNNGV. Trimming shortened V by 5 bases and J by 7 bases, and 12 bases separated the two germline ends. The DNA of the CDR3 is TGTGCCAGCAGCCGAGTTTATAGAAATGAGCAGTTCTTC. Translation: CASSRVYRNEQFF.

The chain has TRBV30 and TRBJ1-5; 8 bases are a match to TRBD1. V dropped 1 base and J dropped 5; count of bases not matched to a gene: 4. Germline CDR1 and CDR2: GTSNPN and SVGIG (reference sequence). This CDR3 has 14 residues. This CDR3 reads CAWSGTGLDQPQHF. Here the CDR3 DNA reads TGTGCCTGGAGTGGGACAGGGCTGGATCAGCCCCAGCATTTT.

This chain uses TRBV10-1 with TRBJ1-5; the D gene is possibly TRBD1 (6 bases). The CDR3 length is 16 residues. Germline values: CDR1 WNHNN, CDR2 SYGVQD (reference sequence). V was shortened by 7 bases and J by 4 bases, with 20 bases between the two germline ends. This CDR3 reads CASTCFSDRLNQPQHF. The CDR3 DNA reads as TGCGCCAGCACCTGCTTTTCCGACAGGCTAAATCAGCCCCAGCATTTT.

The rearrangement uses TRBV11-2 and TRBJ2-7; possible D gene TRBD1, 5 bases. Trimming left V 3 bases short and J 3 bases short, with 6 bases between. The CDR3 has 12 amino acids. In germline, CDR1 is SGHAT, CDR2 FQNNGV. In DNA, the CDR3 is TGTGCCAGCAGCTTCGACAGCTACGAGCAGTACTTC. This codes for CASSFDSYEQYF. The full variable domain, completed using reference TRBV11-2 and TRBJ2-7, is EAGVAQSPRYKIIEKRQSVAFWCNPISGHATLYWYQQILGQGPKLLIQFQNNGVVDDSQLPKDRFSAERLKGVDSTLKIQPAKLEDSAVYLCASSFDSYEQYFGPGTRLTVT.

This sequence joins TRBV4-2 and TRBJ2-5; 10 bases are a match to TRBD2. From germline, CDR1 is LGHNA and CDR2 YNFKEQ. The CDR3 extends over 17 amino acids. Trimming took 2 bases from V and 2 from J; bases not matched to a gene: 8. In nucleotides, the CDR3 is TGTGCCAGCAGCCAACGTCTAGCGGGAGTAGGGCAAGAGACCCAGTACTTC. It is translated as CASSQRLAGVGQETQYF.

This rearrangement joins TRBV4-1 to TRBJ2-2; D call uncertain. Germline V gene sequence: CDR1 MGHRA, CDR2 YSYEKL. Deletions cut 4 bases from V and 3 bases from J, with 21 bases between. The CDR3 length is 18 residues. CDR3 in amino acids: CASSLPLLRRHYTGELFF. The CDR3 DNA sequence: TGCGCCAGCAGCCTACCCCTCCTACGACGACACTACACCGGGGAGCTGTTTTTT.

The chain links TRBV11-2 to TRBJ2-7; no clear D gene. V lost 3 bases and J lost 2, with 11 bases in between. Germline V gene lookup returns CDR1 SGHAT and CDR2 FQNNGV. The CDR3 has 14 residues. The CDR3 loop reads CASSFNEPPYEQYF. In nucleotides, the CDR3 is TGTGCCAGCAGCTTCAATGAGCCTCCCTACGAGCAGTACTTC.

The chain employs TRBV19 and TRBJ1-2; a possible D gene is TRBD1 (5 bases). The CDR3 sequence is 14 residues long. From germline, CDR1 is LNHDA and CDR2 SQIVND (reference sequence). The V gene lost 7 bases and the J gene lost 4 bases, with 16 bases spanning the gap. The CDR3 reads CASTPTRGIYGYTF. CDR3 DNA: TGTGCCAGTACCCCGACCCGGGGGATCTATGGCTACACCTTC.

This chain connects TRBV5-1 to TRBJ2-3, with TRBD2 matching 8 bases. CDR1 and CDR2 (germline): SGHRS, YFSETQ. The CDR3 runs 15 residues. The ends lost 0 bases at V and 4 bases at J; junction bases unmatched: 4. This CDR3 reads CASSLVGGGPDTQYF. CDR3 sequence (DNA): TGCGCCAGCAGCTTGGTCGGGGGGGGTCCAGATACGCAGTATTTT.

The genes are TRBV5-1 and TRBJ2-5; 10 bases are a match to TRBD2. The CDR3 has 15 residues. V lost 5 bases to trimming and J lost 1 base; unmatched junction nucleotides: 5. The V gene's germline CDR1 is SGHRS and CDR2 YFSETQ. The CDR3 DNA is TGCGCCAGCAGTGGACTAGCGGTAGGCCAAGAGACCCAGTACTTC. Translating it yields CASSGLAVGQETQYF.

V gene TRBV6-5 combines with J gene TRBJ2-1, with TRBD2 matching over 7 bases. Germline assignment: CDR1 MNHEY and CDR2 SVGAGI. The CDR3 length is 16 residues. Trimming removed 0 bases from V and 3 bases from J; junction bases left unmatched: 5. The CDR3 region is CASSYSGGTIYNEQFF. In DNA, the CDR3 is TGTGCCAGCAGTTACTCGGGTGGGACTATCTACAATGAGCAGTTCTTC.

The V call is TRBV14, the J call TRBJ2-7; 7 positions agree with TRBD2. Germline assignment: CDR1 SGHDN and CDR2 FVKESK. This CDR3 is 16 amino acids long. V shed 4 bases and J 3 bases; nucleotides not matched to a gene: 12. In nucleotides, the CDR3 is TGTGCCAGCAGCCGAGATCCCTTCAGCGGGAACTACGAGCAGTACTTC. As protein: CASSRDPFSGNYEQYF.